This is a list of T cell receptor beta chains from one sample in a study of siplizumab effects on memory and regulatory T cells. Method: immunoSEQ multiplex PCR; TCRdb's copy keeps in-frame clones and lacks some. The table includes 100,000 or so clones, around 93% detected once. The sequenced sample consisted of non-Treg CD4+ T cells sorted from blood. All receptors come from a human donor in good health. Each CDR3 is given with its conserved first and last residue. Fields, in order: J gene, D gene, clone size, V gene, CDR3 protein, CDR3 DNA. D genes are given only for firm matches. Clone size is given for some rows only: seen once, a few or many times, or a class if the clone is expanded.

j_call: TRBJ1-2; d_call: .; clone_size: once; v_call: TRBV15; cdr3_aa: CATSRDLVGGNYGYTF; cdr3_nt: TGTGCCACCAGCAGAGATTTGGTAGGGGGTAACTATGGCTACACCTTC
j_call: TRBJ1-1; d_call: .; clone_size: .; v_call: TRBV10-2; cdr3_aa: CASSDNRENTEAFF; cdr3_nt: TGCGCCAGCAGTGACAACAGGGAGAACACTGAAGCTTTCTTT
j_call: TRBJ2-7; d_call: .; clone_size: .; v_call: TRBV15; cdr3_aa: CATSKDRILTYEQYF; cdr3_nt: TGTGCCACCAGCAAAGACAGGATTCTTACCTACGAGCAGTACTTC
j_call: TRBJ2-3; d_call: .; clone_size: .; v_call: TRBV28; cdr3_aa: CASSFSGGYIDTQYF; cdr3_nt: TGTGCCAGCAGTTTTTCAGGGGGGTATATAGATACGCAGTATTTT
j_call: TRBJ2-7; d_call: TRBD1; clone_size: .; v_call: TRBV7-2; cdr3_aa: CASSDRDHEQYF; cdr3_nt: TGTGCCAGCAGCGACAGGGACCACGAGCAGTACTTC
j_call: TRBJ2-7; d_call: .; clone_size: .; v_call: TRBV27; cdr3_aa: CASRRNGGYEQYF; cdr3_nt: TGTGCCAGCAGACGAAACGGGGGCTACGAGCAGTACTTC
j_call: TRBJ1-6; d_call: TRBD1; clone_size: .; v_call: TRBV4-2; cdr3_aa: CASSQERQGSSYNSPLHF; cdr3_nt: TGTGCCAGCAGCCAAGAGAGACAGGGGAGCTCCTATAATTCACCCCTCCACTTT
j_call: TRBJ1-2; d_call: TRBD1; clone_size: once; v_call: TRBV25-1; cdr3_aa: CASPKGGQGLSGHGYTF; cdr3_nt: TGTGCCAGCCCTAAAGGGGGACAGGGTTTATCAGGGCATGGCTACACCTTC
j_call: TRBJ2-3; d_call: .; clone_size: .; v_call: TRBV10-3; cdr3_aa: CAISDGLGSASTDTQYF; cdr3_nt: TGTGCCATCAGTGACGGTCTTGGGTCAGCCAGCACAGATACGCAGTATTTT
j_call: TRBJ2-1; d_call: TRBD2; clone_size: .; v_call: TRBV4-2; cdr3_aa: CASSDSIAGGYNEQFF; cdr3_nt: TGTGCCAGCAGCGATTCCATAGCGGGGGGCTACAATGAGCAGTTCTTC
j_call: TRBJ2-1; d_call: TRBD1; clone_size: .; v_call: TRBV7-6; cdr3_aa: CASSLGTGYNEQFF; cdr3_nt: TGTGCCAGCAGCTTAGGGACAGGGTACAATGAGCAGTTCTTC
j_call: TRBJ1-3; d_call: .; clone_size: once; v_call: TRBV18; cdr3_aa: CASSPPSGTSGNTIYF; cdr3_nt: TGTGCCAGCTCACCACCGTCGGGAACCTCTGGAAACACCATATATTTT
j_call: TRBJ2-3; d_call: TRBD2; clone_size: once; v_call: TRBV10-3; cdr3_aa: CAIQTSGARGDTQYF; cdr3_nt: TGTGCCATCCAGACCAGCGGGGCCCGGGGAGATACGCAGTATTTT
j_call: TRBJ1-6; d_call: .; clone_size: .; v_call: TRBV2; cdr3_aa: CASSVDRNNSPLHF; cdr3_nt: TGTGCCAGCAGTGTTGACAGGAATAATTCACCCCTCCACTTT
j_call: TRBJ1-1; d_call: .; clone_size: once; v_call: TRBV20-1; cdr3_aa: CSARQSEAFF; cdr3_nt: TGCAGTGCTAGACAGTCTGAAGCTTTCTTT
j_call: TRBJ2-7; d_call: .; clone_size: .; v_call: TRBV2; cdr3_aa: CASVPVRGKSYEQYF; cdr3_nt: TGTGCCAGCGTTCCGGTTCGGGGGAAATCCTACGAGCAGTACTTC
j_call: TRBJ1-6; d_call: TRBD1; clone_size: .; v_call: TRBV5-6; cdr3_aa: CASSVQGENSPLHF; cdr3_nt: TGTGCCAGCAGCGTACAGGGGGAGAATTCACCCCTCCACTTT
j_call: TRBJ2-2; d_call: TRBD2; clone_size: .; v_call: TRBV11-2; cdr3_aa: CASSLDTPSGGVTGELFF; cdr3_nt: TGTGCCAGCAGCTTAGATACCCCTAGCGGGGGGGTTACCGGGGAGCTGTTTTTT
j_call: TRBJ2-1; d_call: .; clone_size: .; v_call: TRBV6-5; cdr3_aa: CASWAGGQEQFF; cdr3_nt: TGTGCCAGCTGGGCGGGGGGACAGGAGCAGTTCTTC
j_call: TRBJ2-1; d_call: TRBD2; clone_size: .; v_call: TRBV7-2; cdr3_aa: CASSLDPPSGSYNEQLF; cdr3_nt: TGTGCCAGCAGCTTAGACCCCCCTAGCGGATCCTACAATGAGCAGCTCTTC
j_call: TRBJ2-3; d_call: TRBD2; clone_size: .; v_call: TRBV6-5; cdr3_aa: CASSTRGGGTDTQYF; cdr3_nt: TGTGCCAGCAGTACGCGGGGGGGCGGTACAGATACGCAGTATTTT
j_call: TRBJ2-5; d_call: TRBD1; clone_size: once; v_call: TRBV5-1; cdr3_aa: CASSSAGTGAGQETQYF; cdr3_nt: TGCGCCAGCAGCTCGGCCGGGACAGGGGCGGGTCAAGAGACCCAGTACTTC
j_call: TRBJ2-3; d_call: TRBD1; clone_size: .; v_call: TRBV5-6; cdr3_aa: CASSADRVGDTQYF; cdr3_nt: TGTGCCAGCAGCGCCGACAGGGTAGGTGATACGCAGTATTTT
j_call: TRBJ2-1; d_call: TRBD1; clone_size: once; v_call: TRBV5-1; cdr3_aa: CASRKQGSSYNEQFF; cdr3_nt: TGCGCCAGCAGAAAACAGGGGAGCTCCTACAATGAGCAGTTCTTC
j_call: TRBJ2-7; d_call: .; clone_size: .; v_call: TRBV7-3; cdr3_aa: CASSLYTKDEQYF; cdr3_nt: TGTGCCAGCAGCTTATACACAAAGGACGAGCAGTACTTC
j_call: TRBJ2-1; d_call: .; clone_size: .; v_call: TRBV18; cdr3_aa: CASSILRVANEQFF; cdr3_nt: TGTGCCAGCTCCATCTTAAGGGTGGCCAATGAGCAGTTCTTC
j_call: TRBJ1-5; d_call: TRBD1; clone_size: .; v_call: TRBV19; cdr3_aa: CASGQGGNSNQPQHF; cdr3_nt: TGTGCCAGTGGTCAGGGGGGCAATAGCAATCAGCCCCAGCATTTT
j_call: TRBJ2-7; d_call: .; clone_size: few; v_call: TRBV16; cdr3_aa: CASSQSQDRYEQYF; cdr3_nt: TGTGCCAGCAGCCAATCTCAGGATAGATACGAGCAGTACTTC